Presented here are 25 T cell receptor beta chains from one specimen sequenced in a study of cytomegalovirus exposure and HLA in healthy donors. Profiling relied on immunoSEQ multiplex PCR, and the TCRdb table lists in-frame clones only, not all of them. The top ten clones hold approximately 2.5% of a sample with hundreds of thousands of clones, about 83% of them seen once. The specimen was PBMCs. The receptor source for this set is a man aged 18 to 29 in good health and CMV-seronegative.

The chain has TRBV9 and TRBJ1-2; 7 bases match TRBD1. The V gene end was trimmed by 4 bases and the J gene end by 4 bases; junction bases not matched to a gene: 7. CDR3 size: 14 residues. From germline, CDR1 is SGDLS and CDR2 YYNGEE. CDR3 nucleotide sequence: TGTGCCAGCAGCCTGCCAGGGGGTGCCTATGGCTACACCTTC. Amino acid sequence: CASSLPGGAYGYTF.

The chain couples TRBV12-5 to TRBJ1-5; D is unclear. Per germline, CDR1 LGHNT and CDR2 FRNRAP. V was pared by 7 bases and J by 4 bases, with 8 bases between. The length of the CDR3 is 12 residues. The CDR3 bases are TGTGCTAGTGCGTCGGGGAATCAGCCCCAGCATTTT. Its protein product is CASASGNQPQHF.

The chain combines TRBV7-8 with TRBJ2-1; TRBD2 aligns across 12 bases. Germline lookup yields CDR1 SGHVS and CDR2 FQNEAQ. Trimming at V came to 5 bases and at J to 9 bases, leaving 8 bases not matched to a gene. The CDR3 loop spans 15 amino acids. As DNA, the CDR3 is TGTGCCAGCAGCCTTAGACTAGCGGGAGTCCGTGAGCAGTTCTTC. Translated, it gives CASSLRLAGVREQFF.

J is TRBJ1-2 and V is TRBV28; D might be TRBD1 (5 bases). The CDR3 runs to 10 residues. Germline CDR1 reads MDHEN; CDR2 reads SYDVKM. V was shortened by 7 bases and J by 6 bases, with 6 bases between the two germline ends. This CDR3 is CASKGNGYTF. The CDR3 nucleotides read TGTGCCAGCAAGGGGAATGGCTACACCTTC.

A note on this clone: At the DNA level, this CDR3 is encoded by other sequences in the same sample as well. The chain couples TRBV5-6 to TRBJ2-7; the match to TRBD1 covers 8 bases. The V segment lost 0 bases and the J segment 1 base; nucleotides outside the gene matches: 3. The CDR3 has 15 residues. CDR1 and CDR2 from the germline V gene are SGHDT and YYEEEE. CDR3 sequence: CASSLAGGLSYEQYF. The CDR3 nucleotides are TGTGCCAGCAGCTTGGCAGGGGGCCTATCCTACGAGCAGTACTTC.

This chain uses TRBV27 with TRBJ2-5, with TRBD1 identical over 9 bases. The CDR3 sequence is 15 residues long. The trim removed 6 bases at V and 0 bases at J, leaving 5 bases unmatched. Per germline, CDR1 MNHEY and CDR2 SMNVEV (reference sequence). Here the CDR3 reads CASSPGTGYQETQYF. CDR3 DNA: TGTGCCAGCAGCCCCGGGACAGGGTACCAAGAGACCCAGTACTTC.

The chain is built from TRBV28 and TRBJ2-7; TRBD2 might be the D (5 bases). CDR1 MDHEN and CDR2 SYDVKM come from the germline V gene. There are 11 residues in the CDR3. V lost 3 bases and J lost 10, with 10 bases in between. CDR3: CASSFSVYQYF. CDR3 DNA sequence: TGTGCCAGCAGTTTTAGCGTATATCAGTACTTC.

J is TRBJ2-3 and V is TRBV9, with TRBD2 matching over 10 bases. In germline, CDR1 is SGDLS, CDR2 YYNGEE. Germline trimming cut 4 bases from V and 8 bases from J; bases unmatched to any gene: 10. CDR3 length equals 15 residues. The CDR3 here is CASSSLAGGLGTQYF. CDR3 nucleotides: TGTGCCAGCAGCTCATTAGCGGGGGGACTCGGTACGCAGTATTTT.

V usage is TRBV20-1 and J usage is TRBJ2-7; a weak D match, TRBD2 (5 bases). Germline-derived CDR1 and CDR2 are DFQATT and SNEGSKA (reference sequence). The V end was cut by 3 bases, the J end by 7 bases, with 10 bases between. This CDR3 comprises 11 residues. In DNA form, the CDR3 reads TGCAGTGCTAGTTCCCGGGGAGAGCAGTACTTC. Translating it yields CSASSRGEQYF.

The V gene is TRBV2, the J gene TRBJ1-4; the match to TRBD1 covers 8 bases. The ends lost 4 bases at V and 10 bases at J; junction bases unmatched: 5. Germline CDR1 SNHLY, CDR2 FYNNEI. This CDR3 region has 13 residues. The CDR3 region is CASSGAGGGKLFF. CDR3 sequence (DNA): TGTGCCAGCAGTGGGGCAGGGGGCGGAAAACTGTTTTTT.

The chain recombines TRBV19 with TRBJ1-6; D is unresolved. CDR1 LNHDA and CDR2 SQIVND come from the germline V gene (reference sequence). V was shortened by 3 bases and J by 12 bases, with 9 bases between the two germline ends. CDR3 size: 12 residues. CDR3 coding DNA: TGTGCCAGTAGTATCACTCCGGGACCCCTCCACTTT. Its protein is CASSITPGPLHF.

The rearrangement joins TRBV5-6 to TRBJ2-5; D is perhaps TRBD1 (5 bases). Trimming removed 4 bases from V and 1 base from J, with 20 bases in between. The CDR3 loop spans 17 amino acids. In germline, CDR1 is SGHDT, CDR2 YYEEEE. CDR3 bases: TGTGCCAGCAGCCCCCCCGGGTGGGGCTACTCCCAAGAGACCCAGTACTTC. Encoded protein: CASSPPGWGYSQETQYF.

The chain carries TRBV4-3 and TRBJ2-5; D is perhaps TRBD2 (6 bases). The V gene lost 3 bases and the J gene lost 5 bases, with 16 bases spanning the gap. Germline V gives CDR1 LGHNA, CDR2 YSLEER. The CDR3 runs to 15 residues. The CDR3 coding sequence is TGCGCCAGCAGCCATGCAACGACTAGAGCGGAGACCCAGTACTTC. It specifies CASSHATTRAETQYF.

The DNA for the CDR3 is TGTGCCAGCAGGGGGGAGGGGCTAGCGGGGACGGAGACCCAGTACTTC. This encodes CASRGEGLAGTETQYF. The rearrangement links TRBV27 to TRBJ2-5; 9 bases match TRBD2. Germline lookup yields CDR1 MNHEY and CDR2 SMNVEV (reference sequence). The CDR3 has 16 residues. The V segment lost 6 bases and the J segment 5 bases; nucleotides outside the gene matches: 13.

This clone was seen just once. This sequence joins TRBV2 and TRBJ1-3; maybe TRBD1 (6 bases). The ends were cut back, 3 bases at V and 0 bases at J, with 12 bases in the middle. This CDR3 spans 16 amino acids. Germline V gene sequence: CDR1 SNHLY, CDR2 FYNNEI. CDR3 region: CASSDQGTYSGNTIYF. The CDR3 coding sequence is TGTGCCAGCAGTGATCAGGGGACATACTCTGGAAACACCATATATTTT.

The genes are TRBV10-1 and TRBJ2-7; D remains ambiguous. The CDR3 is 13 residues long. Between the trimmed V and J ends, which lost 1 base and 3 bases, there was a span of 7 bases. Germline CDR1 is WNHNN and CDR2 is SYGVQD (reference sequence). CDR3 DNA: TGCGCCAGCAGTGAGTACCAACACTACGAGCAGTACTTC. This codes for CASSEYQHYEQYF.

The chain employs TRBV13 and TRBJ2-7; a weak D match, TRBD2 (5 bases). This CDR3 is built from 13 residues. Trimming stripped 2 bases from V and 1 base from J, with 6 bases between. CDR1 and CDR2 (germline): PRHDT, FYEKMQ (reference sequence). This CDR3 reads CASSLSGSYEQYF. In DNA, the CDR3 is TGTGCCAGCAGCTTAAGCGGATCCTACGAGCAGTACTTC.

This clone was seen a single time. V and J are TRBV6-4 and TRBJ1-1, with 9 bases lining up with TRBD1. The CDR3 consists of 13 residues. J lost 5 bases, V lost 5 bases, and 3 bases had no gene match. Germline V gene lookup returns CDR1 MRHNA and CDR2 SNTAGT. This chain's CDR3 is CASSYRGLTEAFF. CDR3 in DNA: TGTGCCAGCAGTTACAGGGGGCTGACTGAAGCTTTCTTT.

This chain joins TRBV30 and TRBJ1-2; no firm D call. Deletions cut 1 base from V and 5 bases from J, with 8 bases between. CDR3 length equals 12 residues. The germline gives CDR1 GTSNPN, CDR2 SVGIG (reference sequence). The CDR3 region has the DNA TGTGCCTGGAGTGGCAGAAATTATGGCTACACCTTC. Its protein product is CAWSGRNYGYTF.

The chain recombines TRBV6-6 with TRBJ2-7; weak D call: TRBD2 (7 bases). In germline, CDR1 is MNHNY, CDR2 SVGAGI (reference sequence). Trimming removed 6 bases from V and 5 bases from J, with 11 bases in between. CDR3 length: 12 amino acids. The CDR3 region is CASRRGGDEQYF. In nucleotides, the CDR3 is TGTGCCAGCAGACGAGGGGGGGACGAGCAGTACTTC.

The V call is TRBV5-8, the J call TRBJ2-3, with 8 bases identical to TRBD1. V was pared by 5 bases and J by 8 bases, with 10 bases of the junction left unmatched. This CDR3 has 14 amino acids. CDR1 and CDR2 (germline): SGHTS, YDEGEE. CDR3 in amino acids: CASRDRATKGTQYF. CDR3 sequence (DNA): TGTGCCAGCAGGGACAGGGCCACCAAGGGTACGCAGTATTTT.

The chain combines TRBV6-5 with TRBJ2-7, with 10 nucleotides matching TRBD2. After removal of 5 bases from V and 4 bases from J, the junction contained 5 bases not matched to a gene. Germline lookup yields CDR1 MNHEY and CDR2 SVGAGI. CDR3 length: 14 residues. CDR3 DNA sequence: TGTGCCAGCAGTCGCAGCGGGGGGGCTTACGAGCAGTACTTC. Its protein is CASSRSGGAYEQYF.

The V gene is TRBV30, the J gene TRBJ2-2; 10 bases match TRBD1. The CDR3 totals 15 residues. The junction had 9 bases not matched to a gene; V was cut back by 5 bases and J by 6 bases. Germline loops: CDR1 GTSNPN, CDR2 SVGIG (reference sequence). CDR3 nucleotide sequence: TGTGCCTGGGAACCCGGGACAGGGGCTCCCGGGGAGCTGTTTTTT. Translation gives CAWEPGTGAPGELFF.

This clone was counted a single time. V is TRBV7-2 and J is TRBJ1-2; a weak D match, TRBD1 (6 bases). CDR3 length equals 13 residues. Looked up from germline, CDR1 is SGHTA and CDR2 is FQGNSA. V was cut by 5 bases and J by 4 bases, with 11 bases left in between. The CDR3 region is CASSHGQTYGYTF. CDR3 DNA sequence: TGTGCCAGCAGCCATGGACAGACCTATGGCTACACCTTC.

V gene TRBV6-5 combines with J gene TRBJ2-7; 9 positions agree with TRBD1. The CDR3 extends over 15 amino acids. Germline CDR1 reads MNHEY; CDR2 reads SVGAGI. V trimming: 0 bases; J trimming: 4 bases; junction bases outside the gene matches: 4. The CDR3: CASSYSGTGNYEQYF. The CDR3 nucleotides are TGTGCCAGCAGTTACTCCGGGACAGGGAATTACGAGCAGTACTTC.